Presented here are 19 T cell receptor beta chains from one specimen sequenced in a study of regulatory T cells in long-lasting Graves disease. The sample's time point: newly diagnosed GD, antithyroid drugs for less than 3 months. From PBMCs, RNA was extracted and then used to make the TCR library. HTBI primers from iRepertoire and Arm-PCR of CDR3 regions yielded the TCR beta libraries. TCRdb passed the multiplex PCR reads through MiXCR, listing each CDR3 protein once. This table holds about 220,000 distinct CDR3 sequences, less than 20% found once. This sample was shared with a second study, whose subject was T cells in Graves' hyperthyroidism and ophthalmopathy.

Sequenced here: peripheral blood mononuclear cells (PBMCs), sampled at new diagnosis, from a patient treated with antithyroid drugs. The receptors were sampled from a woman in her 30s with Graves disease.

This clonotype has a count of ten or more. The V and J genes are TRBV12-3 or TRBV12-4 and TRBJ1-2; no reliable D call. Trimming removed 1 base at V and 6 bases at J, with 9 bases between. The CDR3 length is 13 residues. In DNA form, the CDR3 reads TGTGCCAGCAGTTTAGGGGCAAGACATGGCTACACCTTC. It is translated as CASSLGARHGYTF.

This clonotype has more than one count but fewer than ten. The chain has TRBV5-1 and TRBJ2-7, with D unclear. CDR3 length equals 16 residues. CDR1 and CDR2 from the germline V gene are SGHRS and YFSETQ. Trimming cost V 4 bases and J 0 bases, with 17 bases left between them. CDR3 in DNA: TGCGCCAGCAGCCGCGGCTCTAGAGGAAGCTCCTACGAGCAGTACTTC. Its translation is CASSRGSRGSSYEQYF.

This clonotype has more than one count but fewer than ten. This chain uses TRBV30 with TRBJ2-1, with D perhaps matching TRBD2 (5 bases). Between the trimmed V and J ends, which lost 3 bases and 0 bases, there was a span of 18 bases. The CDR3 has 17 residues. Per germline, CDR1 GTSNPN and CDR2 SVGIG (reference sequence). The CDR3 region is CAWRLSMGGSSYNEQFF. CDR3 DNA: TGTGCCTGGAGGCTTTCTATGGGTGGGAGCTCCTACAATGAGCAGTTCTTC.

This clonotype was counted many times. The rearrangement joins TRBV5-1 to TRBJ2-3, with 8 bases fitting TRBD2. V shed 5 bases, J shed 0 bases, and the junction held 11 bases outside the gene matches. Germline CDR1 and CDR2: SGHRS and YFSETQ. The CDR3 is 17 residues long. The CDR3 protein is CASRSVSGSPSTDTQYF. The CDR3 nucleotides are TGCGCCAGCAGATCGGTCAGCGGGAGCCCTAGCACAGATACGCAGTATTTT.

This clonotype was seen at least ten times. This chain uses TRBV6-9 with TRBJ1-3; unclear D gene. Germline lookup yields CDR1 MNHGY and CDR2 SVAAGI. V lost 4 bases to trimming and J lost 2 bases, with 9 bases between them. This CDR3 comprises 14 residues. CDR3 nucleotides: TGTGCCAGCAGTTCGTCATCCACTGGAAACACCATATATTTT. Its translation is CASSSSSTGNTIYF.

This sequence joins TRBV12-3 or TRBV12-4 and TRBJ1-3; 9 bases agree with TRBD1. The CDR3 sequence is 15 residues long. V gave up 6 bases and J gave up 2 bases; unmatched junction bases: 5. The CDR3, as DNA: TGTGCCAGCAGATCCCACAGGGGGCCTGGAAACACCATATATTTT. Translating gives CASRSHRGPGNTIYF.

This clonotype was observed at least ten times. V is TRBV20-1 and J is TRBJ2-7; the match to TRBD2 covers 14 bases. The CDR3 is made up of 16 amino acids. Trimming took 8 bases from V and 0 from J; bases not matched to a gene: 9. The germline CDR1 and CDR2 sequences are DFQATT and SNEGSKA (reference sequence). The CDR3 nucleotides read TGCAGTTCCGGACTAGCGGGGGGCGTAAGCTCCTACGAGCAGTACTTC. It encodes CSSGLAGGVSSYEQYF.

This clonotype was observed many times. This sequence joins TRBV28 and TRBJ1-5, with TRBD1 identical over 7 bases. After removal of 4 bases from V and 2 bases from J, the junction contained 11 bases not matched to a gene. This CDR3 contains 17 residues. Per germline, CDR1 MDHEN and CDR2 SYDVKM. For the CDR3, the DNA is TGTGCCAGCAGTTGGGGAAGGGGGCAAGGCGGCAATCAGCCCCAGCATTTT. Translating gives CASSWGRGQGGNQPQHF.

This clonotype was counted ten times or more. This chain connects TRBV28 to TRBJ1-5; 8 positions match TRBD1. The CDR3 consists of 14 residues. V lost 6 bases to trimming and J lost 5 bases; unmatched junction nucleotides: 6. From germline, CDR1 is MDHEN and CDR2 SYDVKM. CDR3: CASRRGQGDQPQHF. The CDR3 DNA reads TGTGCCAGCAGGAGAGGACAGGGCGATCAGCCCCAGCATTTT.

This clonotype was counted many times. The V call is TRBV7-8, the J call TRBJ2-1, with D perhaps assigned TRBD1 or TRBD2 (5 bases each). V lost 7 bases, J lost 0 bases, and 16 bases lay in between. Per germline, CDR1 SGHVS and CDR2 FQNEAQ. This CDR3 spans 16 amino acids. The CDR3 DNA reads as TGTGCCAGCACGGGGAAGTGGGGGAGCTCCTACAATGAGCAGTTCTTC. As protein: CASTGKWGSSYNEQFF.

This clonotype came up many times. The chain uses TRBV28 and TRBJ1-2; 7 bases fit TRBD1. The germline V gene encodes CDR1 MDHEN and CDR2 SYDVKM. V trimming: 8 bases; J trimming: 4 bases; junction bases outside the gene matches: 10. This CDR3 comprises 14 residues. Here the CDR3 DNA reads TGTGCCAGCTCCTACGCGGGACAGTTCTATGGCTACACCTTC. Residues: CASSYAGQFYGYTF.

This clonotype was detected ten times or more. The CDR3 region is CAWSVRARETQYF. DNA for the CDR3: TGTGCCTGGAGTGTCCGTGCCCGGGAGACCCAGTACTTC. The genes are TRBV30 and TRBJ2-5; no definite D call. Per germline, CDR1 GTSNPN and CDR2 SVGIG (reference sequence). Trimming took 0 bases from V and 5 from J, leaving 10 bases between them. The CDR3 loop spans 13 amino acids.

This clonotype was counted between two and nine times. This chain links TRBV5-6 with TRBJ1-2, with TRBD1 identical over 8 bases. CDR1 and CDR2 (germline): SGHDT, YYEEEE. V trimming: 2 bases; J trimming: 1 base; junction bases outside the gene matches: 4. This CDR3 is 15 amino acids long. The CDR3 DNA reads as TGTGCCAGCAGCTTCCTGACAGGGGTTAACTATGGCTACACCTTC. Its protein is CASSFLTGVNYGYTF.

Many counts were recorded for this clonotype. The chain is built from TRBV5-1 and TRBJ2-1; weak D call: TRBD2 (5 bases). V lost 1 base, J lost 10 bases, and 18 bases lay in between. The germline CDR1 and CDR2 sequences are SGHRS and YFSETQ. CDR3 length: 15 residues. CDR3 sequence (DNA): TGCGCCAGCAGCTTGAAAGGGCCGGGGTTAGCGGAGCAGTTCTTC. Its protein is CASSLKGPGLAEQFF. Full variable domain (rest looked up from reference TRBV5-1 and TRBJ2-1): KAGVTQTPRYLIKTRGQQVTLSCSPISGHRSVSWYQQTPGQGLQFLFEYFSETQRNKGNFPGRFSGRQFSNSRSEMNVSTLELGDSALYLCASSLKGPGLAEQFFGPGTRLTVL.

In this sample, this clonotype turned up many times. J is TRBJ2-7 and V is TRBV15, with 10 bases matching TRBD2. The CDR3 contains 15 residues. Germline lookup yields CDR1 LNHNV and CDR2 YYDKDF (reference sequence). V trimming: 1 base; J trimming: 5 bases; junction bases outside the gene matches: 5. The CDR3 region has the DNA TGTGCCACCAGCAGAGGTACGAGCGGGGGGGACGAGCAGTACTTC. Translation: CATSRGTSGGDEQYF.

The table lists this clonotype with many counts. The genes are TRBV6-5 and TRBJ2-2; 9 bases agree with TRBD2. Germline V gene data show CDR1 as MNHEY and CDR2 as SVGAGI. CDR3 size: 17 residues. V gave up 0 bases and J gave up 8 bases; unmatched junction bases: 10. The CDR3 nucleotides are TGTGCCAGCAGTTACTCGAGTAGCGGGAGCGGGTCAGGGGAGCTGTTTTTT. Protein sequence: CASSYSSSGSGSGELFF.

This clonotype has at least ten counts. The chain links TRBV3-1 to TRBJ2-3; tentative D call: TRBD2 (6 bases). The germline V and J ends were trimmed by 1 base and 2 bases, with 19 bases remaining between them. CDR1 and CDR2 (germline): LGHDT, YNNKEL (reference sequence). The CDR3 totals 18 residues. Written as DNA, the CDR3 is TGTGCCAGCAGCCAAGGTCGGGGGAGTGGAACAATCACAGATACGCAGTATTTT. It specifies CASSQGRGSGTITDTQYF.

Worth noting for this clonotype: Since a much larger clone is just one base distant, this may be a read error. The V and J genes are TRBV29-1 and TRBJ2-2; D may correspond to TRBD1 or TRBD2 (5 bases each). The germline gives CDR1 SQVTM, CDR2 ANQGSEA. V was cut by 1 base and J by 4 bases, with 10 bases left in between. CDR3 size: 14 residues. The CDR3 DNA is TGCAGCGTTGAAGGGGACGTATTCACCGGGGAGCTGTTTTTT. This codes for CSVEGDVFTGELFF.

The chain combines TRBV3-1 with TRBJ2-7; a weak D match, TRBD1 (5 bases). This CDR3 has 15 amino acids. Trimming stripped 0 bases from V and 5 bases from J, with 14 bases between. From germline, CDR1 is LGHDT and CDR2 YNNKEL (reference sequence). The CDR3 DNA is TGTGCCAGCAGCCAAGATTACAGGTTGTCCCACGAGCAGTACTTC. It codes for CASSQDYRLSHEQYF.